Listed below are T cell receptor beta chains from one sample, sequenced in a study of blood T cell repertoires in COVID-19. Clones were read by immunoSEQ multiplex PCR, and TCRdb kept only the in-frame ones, dropping some. The sample shows 210,000 or so clones, around 80% of them seen only once. The sequenced sample was PBMCs or T cells enriched from blood (not recorded which). The receptor set was obtained from a man aged 60-69 years who had recovered from COVID-19. The CDR3 runs from the conserved cysteine through the conserved F or W. D genes are given only for firm matches. Size is omitted from some rows. Given values are once, few, many or a class for expanded clones.

v_call: TRBV4-3
d_call: NA
clone_size: NA
j_call: TRBJ1-2
cdr3_aa: CASSQVMGLYGYTF
cdr3_nt: TGCGCCAGCAGCCAAGTTATGGGCCTCTATGGCTACACCTTC

v_call: TRBV6-2/TRBV6-3
d_call: NA
clone_size: NA
j_call: TRBJ1-5
cdr3_aa: CASSYSGGLGQPQHF
cdr3_nt: TGTGCCAGCAGTTACTCTGGGGGACTGGGGCAGCCCCAGCATTTT

v_call: TRBV7-3
d_call: NA
clone_size: NA
j_call: TRBJ2-1
cdr3_aa: CASSAPGPGNEQFF
cdr3_nt: TGTGCCAGCAGCGCCCCTGGTCCGGGCAATGAGCAGTTCTTC

v_call: TRBV7-6
d_call: NA
clone_size: NA
j_call: TRBJ2-7
cdr3_aa: CASSLAQGIYEQYF
cdr3_nt: TGTGCCAGCAGCTTAGCGCAGGGAATCTACGAGCAGTACTTC

v_call: TRBV9
d_call: NA
clone_size: NA
j_call: TRBJ2-2
cdr3_aa: CASSPETANTGELFF
cdr3_nt: TGTGCCAGCAGCCCCGAGACAGCTAACACCGGGGAGCTGTTTTTT

v_call: TRBV19
d_call: TRBD1
clone_size: few
j_call: TRBJ1-5
cdr3_aa: CASRTTGSPGQPQHF
cdr3_nt: TGTGCCAGTAGGACGACAGGGAGTCCGGGTCAGCCCCAGCATTTT

v_call: TRBV15
d_call: NA
clone_size: NA
j_call: TRBJ1-2
cdr3_aa: CATSRDRQAYGYTF
cdr3_nt: TGTGCCACCAGCAGAGATCGGCAGGCCTATGGCTACACCTTC

v_call: TRBV4-3
d_call: TRBD2
clone_size: NA
j_call: TRBJ2-1
cdr3_aa: CASSQEWTRNEQFF
cdr3_nt: TGCGCCAGCAGCCAAGAATGGACTAGAAATGAGCAGTTCTTC

v_call: TRBV5-6
d_call: TRBD1
clone_size: NA
j_call: TRBJ1-6
cdr3_aa: CASRAGTGINSPLHF
cdr3_nt: TGTGCCAGCAGAGCCGGGACAGGGATTAATTCACCCCTCCACTTT

v_call: TRBV6-4
d_call: NA
clone_size: NA
j_call: TRBJ2-7
cdr3_aa: CASSDSEQVHEQYF
cdr3_nt: TGTGCCAGCAGTGACTCGGAACAGGTCCACGAGCAGTACTTC

v_call: TRBV13
d_call: NA
clone_size: NA
j_call: TRBJ1-2
cdr3_aa: CASSPQGFGGYTF
cdr3_nt: TGTGCCAGCAGCCCTCAGGGTTTTGGTGGCTACACCTTC

v_call: TRBV7-9
d_call: TRBD2
clone_size: NA
j_call: TRBJ2-3
cdr3_aa: CASRGGAWDTQYF
cdr3_nt: TGTGCCAGCCGCGGGGGGGCATGGGATACGCAGTATTTT

v_call: TRBV19
d_call: TRBD2
clone_size: NA
j_call: TRBJ2-3
cdr3_aa: CASSIDGGLAGGPSTDTQYF
cdr3_nt: TGTGCCAGTAGTATAGATGGGGGACTAGCGGGGGGTCCTAGCACAGATACGCAGTATTTT

v_call: TRBV29-1
d_call: TRBD1
clone_size: NA
j_call: TRBJ1-2
cdr3_aa: CSASGTGVPNYGYTF
cdr3_nt: TGCAGCGCCTCCGGGACAGGGGTCCCTAACTATGGCTACACCTTC

v_call: TRBV25-1
d_call: NA
clone_size: NA
j_call: TRBJ1-4
cdr3_aa: CASRRGEKLFF
cdr3_nt: TGTGCCAGCAGGAGGGGGGAAAAACTGTTTTTT

v_call: TRBV6-5
d_call: NA
clone_size: NA
j_call: TRBJ2-7
cdr3_aa: CASRDTGTYEQYF
cdr3_nt: TGTGCCAGCAGAGACACAGGGACCTACGAGCAGTACTTC

v_call: TRBV5-1
d_call: TRBD1
clone_size: NA
j_call: TRBJ2-7
cdr3_aa: CASSLGTGVGNEQYF
cdr3_nt: TGCGCCAGCAGCTTGGGGACAGGGGTCGGCAACGAGCAGTACTTC

v_call: TRBV7-3
d_call: NA
clone_size: NA
j_call: TRBJ1-1
cdr3_aa: CASSLYLLDSGNTEAFF
cdr3_nt: TGTGCCAGCAGCTTATACTTGCTGGACTCCGGGAACACTGAAGCTTTCTTT

v_call: TRBV6-6
d_call: TRBD1
clone_size: few
j_call: TRBJ1-4
cdr3_aa: CASSQQGRKLFF
cdr3_nt: TGTGCCAGCAGTCAACAGGGGAGGAAACTGTTTTTT

v_call: TRBV6-2/TRBV6-3
d_call: TRBD1
clone_size: NA
j_call: TRBJ1-2
cdr3_aa: CASNPHPGTGASPYYGYTF
cdr3_nt: TGTGCCAGCAACCCGCACCCCGGGACAGGGGCGTCCCCATACTATGGCTACACCTTC

v_call: TRBV12-3/TRBV12-4
d_call: NA
clone_size: few
j_call: TRBJ1-5
cdr3_aa: CASRAGTNQPQHF
cdr3_nt: TGTGCCAGCAGGGCGGGAACAAATCAGCCCCAGCATTTT

v_call: TRBV7-9
d_call: TRBD2
clone_size: NA
j_call: TRBJ2-3
cdr3_aa: CASTERLAGDTDTQYF
cdr3_nt: TGTGCCAGCACCGAAAGACTAGCGGGGGACACAGATACGCAGTATTTT

v_call: TRBV5-1
d_call: TRBD1
clone_size: NA
j_call: TRBJ1-4
cdr3_aa: CASSLRTGVEKLFF
cdr3_nt: TGCGCCAGCAGCTTGCGGACAGGGGTTGAAAAACTGTTTTTT

v_call: TRBV4-3
d_call: TRBD2
clone_size: NA
j_call: TRBJ2-7
cdr3_aa: CASSQTGGNEQYF
cdr3_nt: TGCGCCAGCAGCCAGACGGGGGGTAACGAGCAGTACTTC

v_call: TRBV5-6
d_call: NA
clone_size: NA
j_call: TRBJ2-7
cdr3_aa: CASSHQAERNEQYF
cdr3_nt: TGTGCCAGCAGCCACCAAGCAGAGCGGAACGAGCAGTACTTC

v_call: TRBV30
d_call: NA
clone_size: NA
j_call: TRBJ1-1
cdr3_aa: CAWRTTVNTEAFF
cdr3_nt: TGTGCCTGGAGGACGACAGTGAACACTGAAGCTTTCTTT

v_call: TRBV7-2
d_call: TRBD1
clone_size: NA
j_call: TRBJ1-2
cdr3_aa: CASSLGTGGENTF
cdr3_nt: TGTGCCAGCAGCTTAGGGACAGGGGGCGAAAACACCTTC

v_call: TRBV7-9
d_call: NA
clone_size: once
j_call: TRBJ2-3
cdr3_aa: CASSSPHVGRTDTQYF
cdr3_nt: TGTGCCAGCAGCTCCCCCCACGTCGGTCGCACAGATACGCAGTATTTT

v_call: TRBV7-3
d_call: NA
clone_size: few
j_call: TRBJ2-2
cdr3_aa: CASSRGSYTGELFF
cdr3_nt: TGTGCCAGCAGCCGGGGGTCTTACACCGGGGAGCTGTTTTTT

v_call: TRBV9
d_call: TRBD2
clone_size: NA
j_call: TRBJ2-1
cdr3_aa: CASSARTSGAHEQFF
cdr3_nt: TGTGCCAGCAGCGCAAGAACTAGCGGGGCCCATGAGCAGTTCTTC

v_call: TRBV30
d_call: NA
clone_size: NA
j_call: TRBJ1-6
cdr3_aa: CAWKGQGSSYNSPLHF
cdr3_nt: TGTGCCTGGAAGGGTCAGGGGAGCTCCTATAATTCACCCCTCCACTTT

v_call: TRBV19
d_call: NA
clone_size: NA
j_call: TRBJ2-3
cdr3_aa: CATNPGGPPKDTQYF
cdr3_nt: TGTGCCACTAACCCGGGCGGGCCCCCAAAAGATACGCAGTATTTT

v_call: TRBV6-5
d_call: NA
clone_size: NA
j_call: TRBJ2-7
cdr3_aa: CASSYQAGETYEQYF
cdr3_nt: TGTGCCAGCAGTTACCAGGCAGGTGAGACCTACGAGCAGTACTTC

v_call: TRBV18
d_call: NA
clone_size: NA
j_call: TRBJ1-4
cdr3_aa: CASSPDTAKLFF
cdr3_nt: TGTGCCAGCTCACCTGACACGGCGAAACTGTTTTTT

v_call: TRBV18
d_call: TRBD1
clone_size: NA
j_call: TRBJ2-2
cdr3_aa: CASSQETGANTGELFF
cdr3_nt: TGTGCCAGCTCCCAGGAGACAGGGGCGAACACCGGGGAGCTGTTTTTT

v_call: TRBV29-1
d_call: TRBD1
clone_size: NA
j_call: TRBJ2-5
cdr3_aa: CSVVGWGTGGEVETQYF
cdr3_nt: TGCAGCGTTGTAGGGTGGGGGACAGGGGGCGAGGTAGAGACCCAGTACTTC

v_call: TRBV3-1/TRBV3-2
d_call: NA
clone_size: NA
j_call: TRBJ2-1
cdr3_aa: CASSPFGSRAYNEQFF
cdr3_nt: TGTGCCAGCAGCCCTTTCGGGAGTAGAGCGTACAATGAGCAGTTCTTC

v_call: TRBV4-2
d_call: TRBD1
clone_size: NA
j_call: TRBJ1-2
cdr3_aa: CASSQPTGDYGYTF
cdr3_nt: TGTGCCAGCAGCCAGCCCACAGGGGACTATGGCTACACCTTC

v_call: TRBV6-4
d_call: TRBD2
clone_size: few
j_call: TRBJ2-3
cdr3_aa: CASAYSGGSTDTQYF
cdr3_nt: TGTGCCAGCGCGTATAGCGGGGGTAGCACAGATACGCAGTATTTT

v_call: TRBV6-4
d_call: TRBD2
clone_size: NA
j_call: TRBJ2-3
cdr3_aa: CASSTGLAADTQYF
cdr3_nt: TGTGCCAGCTCCACGGGGCTAGCGGCGGATACGCAGTATTTT

v_call: TRBV29-1
d_call: NA
clone_size: NA
j_call: TRBJ1-2
cdr3_aa: CSVEKQGYNYGYTF
cdr3_nt: TGCAGCGTTGAAAAACAGGGCTACAACTATGGCTACACCTTC

v_call: TRBV18
d_call: NA
clone_size: NA
j_call: TRBJ2-3
cdr3_aa: CASSQGGGYTDTQYF
cdr3_nt: TGTGCCAGCTCACAGGGTGGGGGCTACACAGATACGCAGTATTTT

v_call: TRBV11-3
d_call: NA
clone_size: once
j_call: TRBJ1-1
cdr3_aa: CASSLVGGINTEAFF
cdr3_nt: TGTGCCAGCAGCTTAGTGGGGGGAATAAACACTGAAGCTTTCTTT

v_call: TRBV2
d_call: TRBD1
clone_size: NA
j_call: TRBJ1-4
cdr3_aa: CASWEGDRDEKLFF
cdr3_nt: TGTGCCAGCTGGGAGGGGGACAGGGATGAAAAACTGTTTTTT

v_call: TRBV6-4
d_call: NA
clone_size: NA
j_call: TRBJ2-2
cdr3_aa: CASSETGTGELFF
cdr3_nt: TGTGCCAGCAGTGAGACGGGGACCGGGGAGCTGTTTTTT

v_call: TRBV7-8
d_call: NA
clone_size: NA
j_call: TRBJ1-2
cdr3_aa: CASSTPRTGTDYGYTF
cdr3_nt: TGTGCCAGCAGCACGCCTCGGACGGGAACGGACTATGGCTACACCTTC

v_call: TRBV7-6
d_call: TRBD1
clone_size: NA
j_call: TRBJ2-7
cdr3_aa: CASSSFRQGPYEQYF
cdr3_nt: TGTGCCAGCAGCTCCTTCAGACAGGGACCCTACGAGCAGTACTTC

v_call: TRBV9
d_call: NA
clone_size: few
j_call: TRBJ1-6
cdr3_aa: CASSVGSVRPGSYNSPLHF
cdr3_nt: TGTGCCAGCAGCGTGGGTTCGGTCAGGCCAGGCTCCTATAACTCACCCCTCCACTTT

v_call: TRBV30
d_call: NA
clone_size: NA
j_call: TRBJ1-3
cdr3_aa: CAWSPGGNTIYF
cdr3_nt: TGTGCCTGGAGTCCCGGTGGAAACACCATATATTTT

v_call: TRBV6-5
d_call: TRBD2
clone_size: NA
j_call: TRBJ2-7
cdr3_aa: CASRPGTTLYEQYF
cdr3_nt: TGTGCCAGCAGGCCCGGGACTACCCTTTACGAGCAGTACTTC

v_call: TRBV11-3
d_call: TRBD2
clone_size: NA
j_call: TRBJ2-1
cdr3_aa: CASSPVSGGSYNEQFF
cdr3_nt: TGTGCCAGCAGCCCGGTGAGCGGGGGCTCCTACAATGAGCAGTTCTTC

v_call: TRBV5-5
d_call: NA
clone_size: NA
j_call: TRBJ1-6
cdr3_aa: CASSPLSYNSPLHF
cdr3_nt: TGTGCCAGCAGCCCTCTCTCCTATAATTCACCCCTCCACTTT

v_call: TRBV2
d_call: NA
clone_size: NA
j_call: TRBJ2-1
cdr3_aa: CASSVSGDPYNEQFF
cdr3_nt: TGTGCCAGCAGTGTGTCAGGGGACCCCTACAATGAGCAGTTCTTC

v_call: TRBV11-2
d_call: TRBD1
clone_size: NA
j_call: TRBJ1-4
cdr3_aa: CASSFPGTGNEKLFF
cdr3_nt: TGTGCCAGCAGCTTCCCCGGGACAGGAAATGAAAAACTGTTTTTT

v_call: TRBV7-9
d_call: NA
clone_size: NA
j_call: TRBJ1-1
cdr3_aa: CASSLPTQGLNTEAFF
cdr3_nt: TGTGCCAGCAGCTTACCAACACAGGGATTGAACACTGAAGCTTTCTTT

v_call: TRBV5-6
d_call: TRBD1
clone_size: NA
j_call: TRBJ1-2
cdr3_aa: CASSTGQGIYGYTF
cdr3_nt: TGTGCCAGCAGCACCGGACAGGGGATCTATGGCTACACCTTC

v_call: TRBV7-6
d_call: TRBD1
clone_size: NA
j_call: TRBJ1-6
cdr3_aa: CASSLLVGQGNSPLHF
cdr3_nt: TGTGCCAGCAGCTTATTAGTGGGACAGGGAAATTCACCCCTCCACTTT

v_call: TRBV6-1
d_call: NA
clone_size: NA
j_call: TRBJ1-3
cdr3_aa: CASSELARAGNTIYF
cdr3_nt: TGTGCCAGCAGTGAACTTGCGAGGGCTGGAAACACCATATATTTT

v_call: TRBV5-4
d_call: NA
clone_size: few
j_call: TRBJ1-1
cdr3_aa: CASSWDKNTEAFF
cdr3_nt: TGTGCCAGCAGCTGGGACAAGAACACTGAAGCTTTCTTT